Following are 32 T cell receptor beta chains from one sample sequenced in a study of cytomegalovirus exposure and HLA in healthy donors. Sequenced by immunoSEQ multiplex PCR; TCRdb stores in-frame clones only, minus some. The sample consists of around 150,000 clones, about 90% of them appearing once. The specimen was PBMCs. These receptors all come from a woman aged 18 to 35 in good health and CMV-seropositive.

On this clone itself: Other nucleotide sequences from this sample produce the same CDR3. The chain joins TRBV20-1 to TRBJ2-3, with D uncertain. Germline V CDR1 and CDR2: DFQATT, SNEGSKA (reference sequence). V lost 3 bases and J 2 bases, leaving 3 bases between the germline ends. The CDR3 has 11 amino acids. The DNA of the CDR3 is TGCAGTGCTAGGGCCACAGATACGCAGTATTTT. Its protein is CSARATDTQYF.

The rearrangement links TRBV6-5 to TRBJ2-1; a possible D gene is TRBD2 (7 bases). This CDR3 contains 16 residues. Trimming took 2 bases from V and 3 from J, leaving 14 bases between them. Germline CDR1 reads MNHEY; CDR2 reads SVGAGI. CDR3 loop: CASSYAGARGYNEQFF. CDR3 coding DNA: TGTGCCAGCAGTTACGCGGGGGCCCGGGGCTACAATGAGCAGTTCTTC.

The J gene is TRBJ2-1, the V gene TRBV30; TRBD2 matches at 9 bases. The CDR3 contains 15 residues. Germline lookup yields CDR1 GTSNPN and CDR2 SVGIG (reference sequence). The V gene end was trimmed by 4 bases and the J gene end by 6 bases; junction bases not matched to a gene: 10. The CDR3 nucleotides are TGTGCCTGGATCCCCCTAGCGGGGCTGGGCAATGAGCAGTTCTTC. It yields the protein CAWIPLAGLGNEQFF.

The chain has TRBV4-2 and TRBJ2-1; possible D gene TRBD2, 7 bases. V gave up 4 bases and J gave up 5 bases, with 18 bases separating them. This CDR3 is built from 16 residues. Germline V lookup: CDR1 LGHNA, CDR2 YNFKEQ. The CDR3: CASSPGEGSGHNEQFF. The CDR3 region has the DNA TGTGCCAGCAGCCCAGGGGAGGGTAGCGGGCACAATGAGCAGTTCTTC.

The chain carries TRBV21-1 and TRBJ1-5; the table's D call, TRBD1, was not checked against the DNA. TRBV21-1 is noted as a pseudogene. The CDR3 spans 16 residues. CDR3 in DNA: TGTGCCAGCAGCAAAGCGACAGGGCCTCGCAATCAGCCCCAGCATTTT. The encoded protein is CASSKATGPRNQPQHF.

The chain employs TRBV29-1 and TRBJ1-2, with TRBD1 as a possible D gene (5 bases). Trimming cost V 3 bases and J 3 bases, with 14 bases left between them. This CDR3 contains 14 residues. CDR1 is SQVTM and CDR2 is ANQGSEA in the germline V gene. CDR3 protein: CSVESAGGDYGYTF. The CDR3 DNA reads TGCAGCGTTGAGAGTGCAGGAGGGGACTATGGCTACACCTTC.

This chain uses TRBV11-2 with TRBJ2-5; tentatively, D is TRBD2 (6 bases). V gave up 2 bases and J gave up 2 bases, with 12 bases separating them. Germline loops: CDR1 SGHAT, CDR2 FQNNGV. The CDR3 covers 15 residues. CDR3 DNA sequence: TGTGCCAGCAGCTTAATTTATAGCGGACAAGAGACCCAGTACTTC. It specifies CASSLIYSGQETQYF.

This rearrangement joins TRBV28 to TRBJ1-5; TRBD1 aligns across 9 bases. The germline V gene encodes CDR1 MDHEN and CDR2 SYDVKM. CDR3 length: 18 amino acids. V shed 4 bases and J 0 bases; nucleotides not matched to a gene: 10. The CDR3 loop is CASSSQGQGIYSNQPQHF. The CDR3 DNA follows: TGTGCCAGCAGTTCTCAAGGACAGGGGATATATAGCAATCAGCCCCAGCATTTT.

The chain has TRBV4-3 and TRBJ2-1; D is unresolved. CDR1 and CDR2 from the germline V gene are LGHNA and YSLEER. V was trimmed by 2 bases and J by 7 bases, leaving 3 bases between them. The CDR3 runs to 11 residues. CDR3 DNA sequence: TGCGCCAGCAGCCAACCTAATGAGCAGTTCTTC. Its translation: CASSQPNEQFF.

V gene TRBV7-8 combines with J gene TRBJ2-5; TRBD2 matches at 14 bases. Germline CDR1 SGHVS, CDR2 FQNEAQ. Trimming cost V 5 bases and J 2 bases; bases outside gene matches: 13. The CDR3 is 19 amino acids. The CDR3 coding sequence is TGTGCCAGCAGCGAGGGACTAGCGGGGGTCTCGGGAAGTCAAGAGACCCAGTACTTC. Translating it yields CASSEGLAGVSGSQETQYF.

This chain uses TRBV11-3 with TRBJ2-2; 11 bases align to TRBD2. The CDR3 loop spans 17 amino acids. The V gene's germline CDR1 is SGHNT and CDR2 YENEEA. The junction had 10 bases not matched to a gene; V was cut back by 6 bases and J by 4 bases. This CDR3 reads CASSRTSGGLGTGELFF. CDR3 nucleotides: TGTGCCAGCAGTAGAACTAGCGGGGGACTGGGCACCGGGGAGCTGTTTTTT.

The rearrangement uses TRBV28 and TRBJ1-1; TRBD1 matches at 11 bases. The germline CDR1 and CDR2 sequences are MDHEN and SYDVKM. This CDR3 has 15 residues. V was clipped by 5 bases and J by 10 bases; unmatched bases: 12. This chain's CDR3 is CASSIPPGQGVGAFF. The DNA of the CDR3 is TGTGCCAGCAGTATACCTCCGGGACAGGGGGTTGGAGCTTTCTTT.

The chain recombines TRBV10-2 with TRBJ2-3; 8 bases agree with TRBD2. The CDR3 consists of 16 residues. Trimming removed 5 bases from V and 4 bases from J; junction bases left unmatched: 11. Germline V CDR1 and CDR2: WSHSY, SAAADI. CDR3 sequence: CASSSFAGGPADTQYF. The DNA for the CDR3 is TGCGCCAGCAGTTCCTTCGCGGGGGGCCCCGCAGATACGCAGTATTTT.

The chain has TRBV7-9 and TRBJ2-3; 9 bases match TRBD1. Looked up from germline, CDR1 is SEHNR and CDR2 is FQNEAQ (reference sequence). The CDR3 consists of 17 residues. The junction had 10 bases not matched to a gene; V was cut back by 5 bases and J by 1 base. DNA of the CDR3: TGTGCCAGCAGCCCATATATACAGGGGGCGGGCACAGATACGCAGTATTTT. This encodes CASSPYIQGAGTDTQYF.

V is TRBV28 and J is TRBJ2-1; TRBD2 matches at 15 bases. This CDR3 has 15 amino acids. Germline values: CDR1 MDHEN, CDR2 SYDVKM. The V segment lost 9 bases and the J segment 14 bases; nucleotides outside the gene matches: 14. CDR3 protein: CASTVGTSGRNREFF. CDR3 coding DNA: TGTGCCAGTACAGTTGGGACTAGCGGGAGGAACAGGGAGTTCTTC.

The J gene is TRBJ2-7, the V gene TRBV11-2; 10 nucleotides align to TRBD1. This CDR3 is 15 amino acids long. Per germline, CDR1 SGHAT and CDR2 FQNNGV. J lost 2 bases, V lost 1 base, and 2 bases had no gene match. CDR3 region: CASSLAGTGAYEQYF. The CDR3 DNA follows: TGTGCCAGCAGCTTAGCCGGGACAGGGGCCTACGAGCAGTACTTC.

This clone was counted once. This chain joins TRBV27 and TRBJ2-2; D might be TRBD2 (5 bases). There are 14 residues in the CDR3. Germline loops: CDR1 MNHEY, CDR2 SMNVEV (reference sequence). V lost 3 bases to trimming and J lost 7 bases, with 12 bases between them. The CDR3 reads CASSFRGSVGELFF. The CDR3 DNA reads TGTGCCAGCAGTTTCCGCGGGTCCGTCGGGGAGCTGTTTTTT.

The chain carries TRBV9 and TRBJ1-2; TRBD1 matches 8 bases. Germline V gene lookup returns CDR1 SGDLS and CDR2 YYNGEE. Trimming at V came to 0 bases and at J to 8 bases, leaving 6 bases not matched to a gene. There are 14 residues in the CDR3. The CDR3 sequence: CASSVAGGAQGYTF. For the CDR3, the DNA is TGTGCCAGCAGCGTAGCAGGGGGCGCGCAGGGCTACACCTTC.

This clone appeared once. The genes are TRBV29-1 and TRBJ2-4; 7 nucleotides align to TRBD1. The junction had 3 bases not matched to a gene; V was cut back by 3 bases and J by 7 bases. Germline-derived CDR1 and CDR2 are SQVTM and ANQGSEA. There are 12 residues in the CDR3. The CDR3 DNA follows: TGCAGCGTTGAGGGGACAGTTAACATTCAGTACTTC. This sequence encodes CSVEGTVNIQYF. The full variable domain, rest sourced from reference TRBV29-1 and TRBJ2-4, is SAVISQKPSRDICQRGTSLTIQCQVDSQVTMMFWYRQQPGQSLTLIATANQGSEATYESGFVIDKFPISRPNLTFSTLTVSNMSPEDSSIYLCSVEGTVNIQYFGAGTRLSVL.

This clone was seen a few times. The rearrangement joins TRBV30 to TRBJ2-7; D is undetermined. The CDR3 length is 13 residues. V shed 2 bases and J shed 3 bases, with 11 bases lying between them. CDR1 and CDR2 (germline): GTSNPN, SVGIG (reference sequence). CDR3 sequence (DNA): TGTGCCTGGAGTTATGGTCAACTCTACGAGCAGTACTTC. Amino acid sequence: CAWSYGQLYEQYF. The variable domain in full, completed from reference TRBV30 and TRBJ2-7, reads SQTIHQWPATLVQPVGSPLSLECTVEGTSNPNLYWYRQAAGRGLQLLFYSVGIGQISSEVPQNLSASRPQDRQFILSSKKLLLSDSGFYLCAWSYGQLYEQYFGPGTRLTVT.

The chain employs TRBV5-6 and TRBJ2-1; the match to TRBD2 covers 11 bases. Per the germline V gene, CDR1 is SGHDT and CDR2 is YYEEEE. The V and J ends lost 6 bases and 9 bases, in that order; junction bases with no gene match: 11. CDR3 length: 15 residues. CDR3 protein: CASNLAGGPTSEQFF. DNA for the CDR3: TGTGCCAGCAACCTAGCGGGGGGCCCCACAAGTGAGCAGTTCTTC.

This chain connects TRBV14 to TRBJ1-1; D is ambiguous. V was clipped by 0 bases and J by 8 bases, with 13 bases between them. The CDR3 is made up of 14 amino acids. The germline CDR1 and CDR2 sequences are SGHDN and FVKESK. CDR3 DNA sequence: TGTGCCAGCAGCCAAGATCTACGGTCGATGGAAGCTTTCTTT. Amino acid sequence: CASSQDLRSMEAFF.

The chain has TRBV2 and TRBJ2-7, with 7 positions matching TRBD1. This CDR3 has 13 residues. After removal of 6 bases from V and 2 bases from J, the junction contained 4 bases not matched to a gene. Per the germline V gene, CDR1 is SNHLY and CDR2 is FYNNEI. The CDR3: CASRTGTAYEQYF. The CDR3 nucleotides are TGTGCCAGCAGAACCGGGACAGCCTACGAGCAGTACTTC.

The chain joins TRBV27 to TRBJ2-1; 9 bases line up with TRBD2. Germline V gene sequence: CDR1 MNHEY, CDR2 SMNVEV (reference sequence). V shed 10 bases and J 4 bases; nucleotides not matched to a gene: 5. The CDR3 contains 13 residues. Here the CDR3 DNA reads TGTGCCACAGCTAGCGGGGATTACAATGAGCAGTTCTTC. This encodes CATASGDYNEQFF.

The DNA for the CDR3 is TGTGCCAGCAGCCAAGAGAGAGGGGGCGACCTGCGGACTGAAGCTTTCTTT. As protein: CASSQERGGDLRTEAFF. V usage is TRBV4-2 and J usage is TRBJ1-1, with 7 bases that match TRBD1. The CDR3 is 17 amino acids. The V gene end was trimmed by 0 bases and the J gene end by 5 bases; junction bases not matched to a gene: 12. Germline V CDR1 and CDR2: LGHNA, YNFKEQ.

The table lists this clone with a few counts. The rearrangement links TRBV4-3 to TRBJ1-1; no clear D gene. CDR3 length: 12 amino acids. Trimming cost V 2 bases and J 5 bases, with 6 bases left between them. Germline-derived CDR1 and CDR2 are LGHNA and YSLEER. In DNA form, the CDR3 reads TGCGCCAGCAGCCAAACCGGGACTGAAGCTTTCTTT. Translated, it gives CASSQTGTEAFF.

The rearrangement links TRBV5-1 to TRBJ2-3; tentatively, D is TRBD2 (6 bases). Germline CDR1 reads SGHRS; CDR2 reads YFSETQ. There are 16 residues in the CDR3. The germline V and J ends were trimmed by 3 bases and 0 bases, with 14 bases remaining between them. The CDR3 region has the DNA TGCGCCAGCAGCTGGCCGGGACTCTCTAGCACAGATACGCAGTATTTT. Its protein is CASSWPGLSSTDTQYF.

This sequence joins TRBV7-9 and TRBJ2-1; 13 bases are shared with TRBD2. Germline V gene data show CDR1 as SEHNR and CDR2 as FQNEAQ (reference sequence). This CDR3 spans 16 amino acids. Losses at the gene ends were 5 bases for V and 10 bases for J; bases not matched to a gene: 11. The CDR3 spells CASSPGTSGVLGEQFF. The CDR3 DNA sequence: TGTGCCAGCAGCCCAGGGACTAGCGGGGTCCTAGGGGAGCAGTTCTTC.

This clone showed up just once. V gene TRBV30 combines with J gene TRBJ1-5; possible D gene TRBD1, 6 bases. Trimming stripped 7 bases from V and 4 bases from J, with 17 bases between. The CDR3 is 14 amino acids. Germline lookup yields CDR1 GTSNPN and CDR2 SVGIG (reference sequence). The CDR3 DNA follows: TGTGCCTCATCCCCGCGGACAGTAAATCAGCCCCAGCATTTT. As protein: CASSPRTVNQPQHF. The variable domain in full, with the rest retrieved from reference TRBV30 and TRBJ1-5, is SQTIHQWPATLVQPVGSPLSLECTVEGTSNPNLYWYRQAAGRGLQLLFYSVGIGQISSEVPQNLSASRPQDRQFILSSKKLLLSDSGFYLCASSPRTVNQPQHFGDGTRLSIL.

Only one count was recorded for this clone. CDR3 sequence: CASSQTGTGNPEAFF. CDR3 nucleotide sequence: TGCGCCAGCAGCCAGACGGGGACAGGGAATCCTGAAGCTTTCTTT. This chain uses TRBV4-1 with TRBJ1-1, with 9 nucleotides matching TRBD1. After removal of 3 bases from V and 6 bases from J, the junction contained 8 bases not matched to a gene. CDR1 and CDR2 from the germline V gene are MGHRA and YSYEKL. CDR3 length: 15 amino acids.

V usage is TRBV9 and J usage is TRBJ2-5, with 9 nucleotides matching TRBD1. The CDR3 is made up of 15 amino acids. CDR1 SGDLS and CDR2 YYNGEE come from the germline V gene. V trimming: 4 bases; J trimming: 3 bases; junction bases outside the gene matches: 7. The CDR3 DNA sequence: TGTGCCAGCAGCCGGGGGACAGGGCGAGAAGAGACCCAGTACTTC. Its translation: CASSRGTGREETQYF.

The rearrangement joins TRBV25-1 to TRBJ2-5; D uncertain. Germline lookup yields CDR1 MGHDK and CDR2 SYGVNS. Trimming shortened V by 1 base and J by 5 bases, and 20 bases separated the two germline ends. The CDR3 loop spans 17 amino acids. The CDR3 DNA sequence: TGTGCCAGCAGTGAATCGAATATGTTGCAGGCTGATGAGACCCAGTACTTC. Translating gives CASSESNMLQADETQYF.